What follows are 2 T cell receptor beta chains derived from one specimen sequenced in a study of glioma-infiltrating T cells. Using RNA template, CDR3s of TCR alpha and beta were amplified with iRepertoire arm-PCR. A single record per CDR3 protein comes from TCRdb applying MiXCR to the multiplex PCR reads. The table shows 150,000 to 200,000 distinct CDR3 sequences, with about 40% occurring only once. The sequencing input was glioma tissue, nonneoplastic brain tissue, or PBMCs (not recorded which). All receptors derive from a human donor with low-grade glioma or glioblastoma, undergoing nonglioma brain surgery, or in good health (not recorded which).

This clonotype was found many times. The rearrangement uses TRBV6-6 and TRBJ2-5; weak D call: TRBD1 (6 bases). V was clipped by 2 bases and J by 1 base, with 11 bases between them. CDR1 is MNHNY, CDR2 SVGAGI, per germline (reference sequence). CDR3 length equals 15 residues. CDR3 bases: TGTGCCAGCAGTTACGTCGGGACATCCCAAGAGACCCAGTACTTC. This codes for CASSYVGTSQETQYF.

Remarks on this clonotype: One junction end does not reproduce the germline sequence, and a read error may be involved. The chain recombines TRBV10-3 with TRBJ2-1; D may correspond to TRBD1 or TRBD2 (6 bases each). The V gene's germline CDR1 is ENHRY and CDR2 SYGVKD. This CDR3 spans 13 amino acids. The DNA for the CDR3 is TGTGCCATCACCGAGGGGGGATACAATCAGCAGTTCTTC. Residues: CAITEGGYNQQFF.